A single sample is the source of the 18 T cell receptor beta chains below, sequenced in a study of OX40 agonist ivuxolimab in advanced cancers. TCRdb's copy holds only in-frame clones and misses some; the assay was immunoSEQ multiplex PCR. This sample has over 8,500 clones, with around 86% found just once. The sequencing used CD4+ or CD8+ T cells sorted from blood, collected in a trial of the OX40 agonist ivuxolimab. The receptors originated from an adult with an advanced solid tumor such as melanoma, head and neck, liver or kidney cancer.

This CDR3 reads CASSPGWGQETQYF. The DNA of the CDR3 is TGTGCCAGCAGCCCCGGGTGGGGCCAAGAGACCCAGTACTTC. The rearrangement uses TRBV9 and TRBJ2-5; D is undetermined. This CDR3 contains 14 residues. V dropped 4 bases and J dropped 1 base, with 11 bases sitting between them. The germline V gene encodes CDR1 SGDLS and CDR2 YYNGEE.

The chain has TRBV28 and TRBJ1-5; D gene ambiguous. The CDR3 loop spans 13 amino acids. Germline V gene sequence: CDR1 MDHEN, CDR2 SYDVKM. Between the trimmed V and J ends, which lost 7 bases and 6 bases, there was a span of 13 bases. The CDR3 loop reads CASITRPGQPQHF. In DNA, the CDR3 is TGTGCCAGCATCACCCGCCCCGGTCAGCCCCAGCATTTT.

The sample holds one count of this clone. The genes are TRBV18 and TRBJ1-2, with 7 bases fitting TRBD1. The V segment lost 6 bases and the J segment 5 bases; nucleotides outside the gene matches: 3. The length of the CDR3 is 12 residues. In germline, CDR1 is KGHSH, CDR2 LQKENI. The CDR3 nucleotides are TGTGCCAGCTCGCCAGGGGGATATGGCTACACCTTC. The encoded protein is CASSPGGYGYTF.

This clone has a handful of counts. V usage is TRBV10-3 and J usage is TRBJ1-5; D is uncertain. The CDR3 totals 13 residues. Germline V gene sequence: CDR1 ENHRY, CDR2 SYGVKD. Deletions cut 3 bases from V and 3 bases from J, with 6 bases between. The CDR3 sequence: CAISEGLNQPQHF. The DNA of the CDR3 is TGTGCCATCAGTGAAGGTCTCAATCAGCCCCAGCATTTT.

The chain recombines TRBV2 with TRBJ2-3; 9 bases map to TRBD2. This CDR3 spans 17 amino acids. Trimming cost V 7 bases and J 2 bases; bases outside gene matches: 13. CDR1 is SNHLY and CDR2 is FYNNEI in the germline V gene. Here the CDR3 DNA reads TGTGCCAGCACCCTTAGCGGGAGATCCTCAATCACAGATACGCAGTATTTT. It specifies CASTLSGRSSITDTQYF.

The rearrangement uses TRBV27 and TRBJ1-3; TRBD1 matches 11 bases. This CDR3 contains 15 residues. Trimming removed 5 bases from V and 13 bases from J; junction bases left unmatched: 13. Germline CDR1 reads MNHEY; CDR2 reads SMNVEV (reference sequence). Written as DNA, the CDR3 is TGTGCCAGCAGTCCCGTCTGGGGACAGGGGGACGGGATATATTTT. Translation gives CASSPVWGQGDGIYF.

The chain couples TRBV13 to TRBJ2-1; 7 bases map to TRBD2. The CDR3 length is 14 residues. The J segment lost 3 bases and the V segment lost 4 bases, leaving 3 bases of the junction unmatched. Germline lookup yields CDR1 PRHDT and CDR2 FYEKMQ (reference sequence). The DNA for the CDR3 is TGTGCCAGCAGCTCCAGGGACTACTACAATGAGCAGTTCTTC. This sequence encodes CASSSRDYYNEQFF.

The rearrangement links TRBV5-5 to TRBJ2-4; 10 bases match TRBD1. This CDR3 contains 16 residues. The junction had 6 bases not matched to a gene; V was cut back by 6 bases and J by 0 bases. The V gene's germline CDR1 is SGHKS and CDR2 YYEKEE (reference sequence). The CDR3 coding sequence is TGTGCCAGCACCCAGACAGGGGGCAGAGCCAAAAACATTCAGTACTTC. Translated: CASTQTGGRAKNIQYF.

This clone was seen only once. The DNA of the CDR3 is TGTGCCAGCAGCGAGAGGGACAGCTACGAGCAGTACTTC. Protein product: CASSERDSYEQYF. J is TRBJ2-7 and V is TRBV9; 7 positions match TRBD1. Germline V gene sequence: CDR1 SGDLS, CDR2 YYNGEE. Losses at the gene ends were 3 bases for V and 3 bases for J; bases not matched to a gene: 3. The CDR3 is 13 residues long.

CDR3 DNA: TGTGCCAGCAGTGAAAAATCCGGAAGCTCCTACGAGCAGTACTTC. Its protein is CASSEKSGSSYEQYF. The V gene is TRBV6-1, the J gene TRBJ2-7; the D is unclear. Trimming shortened V by 2 bases and J by 0 bases, and 11 bases separated the two germline ends. In germline, CDR1 is MNHNS, CDR2 SASEGT. The CDR3 is made up of 15 amino acids.

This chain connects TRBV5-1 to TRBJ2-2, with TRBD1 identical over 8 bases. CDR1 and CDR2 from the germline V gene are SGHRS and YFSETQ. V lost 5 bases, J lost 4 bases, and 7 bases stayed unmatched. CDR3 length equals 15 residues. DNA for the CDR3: TGCGCCAGCAGTTATGGACAGGGAGGCACCGGGGAGCTGTTTTTT. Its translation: CASSYGQGGTGELFF.

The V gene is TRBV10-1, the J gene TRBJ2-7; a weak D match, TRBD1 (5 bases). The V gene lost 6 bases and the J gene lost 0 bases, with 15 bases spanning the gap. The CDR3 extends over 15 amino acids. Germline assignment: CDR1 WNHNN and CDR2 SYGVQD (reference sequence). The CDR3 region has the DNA TGCGCCAGCAGCCCGGCAGGGCTGAGCTCCTACGAGCAGTACTTC. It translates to CASSPAGLSSYEQYF.

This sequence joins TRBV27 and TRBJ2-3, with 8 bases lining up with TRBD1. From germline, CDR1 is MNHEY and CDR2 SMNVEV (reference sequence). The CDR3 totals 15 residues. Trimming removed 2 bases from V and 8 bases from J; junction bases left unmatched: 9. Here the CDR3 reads CASSLTLTGAGTQYF. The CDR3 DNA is TGTGCCAGCAGTTTAACCCTGACAGGGGCGGGTACGCAGTATTTT.

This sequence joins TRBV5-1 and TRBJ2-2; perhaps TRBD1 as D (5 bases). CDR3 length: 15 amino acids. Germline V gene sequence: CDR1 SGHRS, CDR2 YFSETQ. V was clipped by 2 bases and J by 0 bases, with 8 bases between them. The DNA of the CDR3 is TGCGCCAGCAGCTTAGGGGCGGCGAACACCGGGGAGCTGTTTTTT. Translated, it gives CASSLGAANTGELFF.

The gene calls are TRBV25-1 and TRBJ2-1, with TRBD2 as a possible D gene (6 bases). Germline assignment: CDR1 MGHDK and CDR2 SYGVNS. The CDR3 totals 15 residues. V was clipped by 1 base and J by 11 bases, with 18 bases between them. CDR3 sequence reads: CASSESGGASSQQFF. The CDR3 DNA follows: TGTGCCAGCAGTGAATCAGGAGGGGCTAGCTCCCAGCAGTTCTTC.

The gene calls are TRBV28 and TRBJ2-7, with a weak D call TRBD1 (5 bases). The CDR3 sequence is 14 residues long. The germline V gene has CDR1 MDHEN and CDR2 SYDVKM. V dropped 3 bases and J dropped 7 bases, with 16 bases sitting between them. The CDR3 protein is CASSFSRVGQEQYF. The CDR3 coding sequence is TGTGCCAGCAGTTTTTCCAGGGTAGGGCAAGAGCAGTACTTC. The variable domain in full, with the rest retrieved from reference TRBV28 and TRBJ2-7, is DVKVTQSSRYLVKRTGEKVFLECVQDMDHENMFWYRQDPGLGLRLIYFSYDVKMKEKGDIPEGYSVSREKKERFSLILESASTNQTSMYLCASSFSRVGQEQYFGPGTRLTVT.

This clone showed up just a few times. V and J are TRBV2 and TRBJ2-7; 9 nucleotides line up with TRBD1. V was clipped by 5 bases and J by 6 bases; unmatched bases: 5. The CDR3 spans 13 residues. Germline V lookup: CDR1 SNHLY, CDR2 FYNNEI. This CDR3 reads CASSWTGAIEQYF. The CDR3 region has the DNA TGTGCCAGCAGTTGGACAGGGGCCATCGAGCAGTACTTC.

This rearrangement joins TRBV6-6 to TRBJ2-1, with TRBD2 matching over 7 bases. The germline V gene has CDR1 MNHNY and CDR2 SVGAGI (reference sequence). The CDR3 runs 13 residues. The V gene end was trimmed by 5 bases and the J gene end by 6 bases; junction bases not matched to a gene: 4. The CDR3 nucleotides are TGTGCCAGCAGTCCTAGCGGCTTCAATGAGCAGTTCTTC. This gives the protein CASSPSGFNEQFF.